These 22 T cell receptor beta chains were sequenced from one sample in a study of blood T cell repertoires in COVID-19. Clones were sequenced by immunoSEQ multiplex PCR, and TCRdb holds only the in-frame ones, with some missing. The sample gives 130,000 or so clones, around three quarters of which show up once; 10% to 12% is in the top ten. Sequenced material: peripheral blood. These receptors were taken from a human donor in a cohort sampled during active COVID-19.

The V gene is TRBV27, the J gene TRBJ1-2, with 10 bases lining up with TRBD1. The J segment lost 7 bases and the V segment lost 2 bases, leaving 7 bases of the junction unmatched. Germline V gene lookup returns CDR1 MNHEY and CDR2 SMNVEV (reference sequence). This CDR3 comprises 15 residues. Here the CDR3 reads CASSLISGTGVGYTF. The CDR3 DNA sequence: TGTGCCAGCAGTTTAATCTCCGGGACAGGGGTTGGCTACACCTTC.

The genes are TRBV6-5 and TRBJ2-7; 7 nucleotides align to TRBD1. Germline values: CDR1 MNHEY, CDR2 SVGAGI. The CDR3 covers 16 residues. J lost 6 bases, V lost 0 bases, and 11 bases had no gene match. DNA for the CDR3: TGTGCCAGCAGTTACTCGATGTCCCGACAGGGCTCCGAGCAGTACTTC. It yields the protein CASSYSMSRQGSEQYF.

The chain combines TRBV2 with TRBJ2-3, with TRBD1 matching over 9 bases. The CDR3 length is 15 residues. Trimming cost V 6 bases and J 3 bases; bases outside gene matches: 7. Per the germline V gene, CDR1 is SNHLY and CDR2 is FYNNEI. CDR3 coding DNA: TGTGCCAGCAGCCTTGACAGGGGGAGGACAGATACGCAGTATTTT. This codes for CASSLDRGRTDTQYF.

Concerning this clone: Other DNA sequences in this specimen translate into the identical CDR3. The gene calls are TRBV6-5 and TRBJ1-6; 11 nucleotides align to TRBD1. The CDR3 is made up of 14 amino acids. CDR1 and CDR2 from the germline V gene are MNHEY and SVGAGI. Trimming took 2 bases from V and 10 from J; bases not matched to a gene: 1. CDR3 nucleotides: TGTGCCAGCAGTTACGGGACAGGGGGATCACCCCTCCACTTT. Translating gives CASSYGTGGSPLHF.

This chain joins TRBV10-2 and TRBJ2-7; weak D call: TRBD2 (6 bases). Deletions cut 3 bases from V and 5 bases from J, with 11 bases between. Germline CDR1 is WSHSY and CDR2 is SAAADI. This CDR3 is built from 13 residues. The CDR3, as DNA: TGCGCCAGCAGTGACGGGGGTTCCCACGAGCAGTACTTC. Amino acids: CASSDGGSHEQYF.

This chain connects TRBV28 to TRBJ1-1; TRBD1 matches at 12 bases. Unmatched junction bases numbered 12, after V lost 3 bases and J lost 7 bases. The germline V gene encodes CDR1 MDHEN and CDR2 SYDVKM. This CDR3 is 17 amino acids long. In DNA form, the CDR3 reads TGTGCCAGCAGTTTGAACCGGGACAGGGGGCTACAGGATGAAGCTTTCTTT. Residues: CASSLNRDRGLQDEAFF.

Written as DNA, the CDR3 is TGTGCCACCGCAAGGCCAGGACAGCTTGACACAGATACGCAGTATTTT. Its protein is CATARPGQLDTDTQYF. V is TRBV2 and J is TRBJ2-3; TRBD1 is a possible D gene (6 bases). Germline values: CDR1 SNHLY, CDR2 FYNNEI. The V end lost 10 bases, the J end lost 2 bases, and 22 bases lay between the germline ends. CDR3 size: 16 residues. Using reference TRBV2 and TRBJ2-3 for the parts outside the CDR3, the full variable domain is EPEVTQTPSHQVTQMGQEVILRCVPISNHLYFYWYRQILGQKVEFLVSFYNNEISEKSEIFDDQFSVERPDGSNFTLKIRSTKLEDSAMYFCATARPGQLDTDTQYFGPGTRLTVL.

The chain has TRBV7-9 and TRBJ2-5; weak D call: TRBD1 (6 bases). V lost 2 bases and J lost 1, with 8 bases in between. The germline CDR1 and CDR2 sequences are SEHNR and FQNEAQ (reference sequence). The CDR3 has 14 amino acids. CDR3 bases: TGTGCCAGCAGCTTACAAGGGGGCCAAGAGACCCAGTACTTC. Translating gives CASSLQGGQETQYF.

This chain links TRBV9 with TRBJ2-3, with 8 bases that match TRBD2. The CDR3 extends over 15 amino acids. V trimming: 2 bases; J trimming: 1 base; junction bases outside the gene matches: 3. In germline, CDR1 is SGDLS, CDR2 YYNGEE. CDR3 protein: CASSVTAGGTDTQYF. CDR3 bases: TGTGCCAGCAGCGTGACAGCGGGGGGCACAGATACGCAGTATTTT.

The chain has TRBV13 and TRBJ1-1, with D perhaps TRBD1 (5 bases). In germline, CDR1 is PRHDT, CDR2 FYEKMQ (reference sequence). The V end was cut by 5 bases, the J end by 0 bases, with 13 bases between. The CDR3 spans 15 residues. The CDR3 coding sequence is TGTGCCAGCAGCCACCCGACAGAGATGAACACTGAAGCTTTCTTT. Residues: CASSHPTEMNTEAFF.

V and J are TRBV28 and TRBJ1-5; no definite D call. V lost 6 bases and J lost 3, with 9 bases in between. CDR1 and CDR2 from the germline V gene are MDHEN and SYDVKM. The CDR3 is 13 amino acids. CDR3 protein: CASRTNNNQPQHF. The CDR3 DNA reads TGTGCCAGCAGAACCAACAACAATCAGCCCCAGCATTTT.

As regards this clone: The sample carries other DNA sequences with the same CDR3. CDR3 DNA: TGTGCCAGCAGTTTTCCTAGCGGGGGTCTTTCCTACAATGAGCAGTTCTTC. Translation gives CASSFPSGGLSYNEQFF. The J gene is TRBJ2-1, the V gene TRBV28; TRBD2 agrees at 10 bases. Germline V CDR1 and CDR2: MDHEN, SYDVKM. V trimming: 3 bases; J trimming: 1 base; junction bases outside the gene matches: 6. The CDR3 covers 17 residues.

V and J are TRBV11-3 and TRBJ2-2; D is possibly TRBD1 (6 bases). CDR3 length: 17 residues. Germline V gene data show CDR1 as SGHNT and CDR2 as YENEEA. Trimming pared 1 base from V and 0 bases from J, leaving 12 bases between. The CDR3 is CASSLAKGTPNTGELFF. The CDR3 DNA is TGTGCCAGCAGCTTAGCGAAAGGGACACCGAACACCGGGGAGCTGTTTTTT.

Only a few counts were recorded for this clone. The chain joins TRBV12-3 or TRBV12-4 to TRBJ2-7; 7 bases align to TRBD1. The CDR3 runs to 12 residues. J gave up 7 bases and V 3 bases, and 3 bases lay outside the gene matches. DNA for the CDR3: TGTGCCAGCAGTTTCCCACAGGGGGAGCAGTACTTC. Its protein is CASSFPQGEQYF.

This clone was picked up a small number of times. An end of the junction does not agree with germline; a read error may underlie this. This sequence joins TRBV6-2 or TRBV6-3 and TRBJ1-2; 7 bases fit TRBD1. Germline CDR1 is MNHEY and CDR2 is SVGEGT. This CDR3 spans 11 amino acids. CDR3 loop: CASSYGTVPSF. The CDR3 DNA reads TGTGCCAGCAGTTACGGGACAGTACCTAGCTTC.

This clone was counted a single time. For the CDR3, the DNA is TGCGCCAGCAGCCAAGAGGGGGGGGCAGTAGGGACTGAAGCTTTCTTT. Its translation is CASSQEGGAVGTEAFF. V gene TRBV4-1 combines with J gene TRBJ1-1; D possibly corresponds to TRBD1 (6 bases). V lost 0 bases, J lost 5 bases, and 16 bases lay in between. The CDR3 runs to 16 residues. CDR1 and CDR2 (germline): MGHRA, YSYEKL.

CDR3 DNA sequence: TGTGCCAGCAGTCAGCGGGGACCCATAGAGACCCAGTACTTC. It is translated as CASSQRGPIETQYF. The gene calls are TRBV3-1 (or the pseudogene TRBV3-2) and TRBJ2-5, with TRBD2 identical over 7 bases. The CDR3 sequence is 14 residues long. Trimming took 6 bases from V and 4 from J; bases not matched to a gene: 8. The germline gives CDR1 LGHDT, CDR2 YNNKEL (reference sequence).

This clone was counted only a few times. V gene TRBV30 combines with J gene TRBJ1-1; D is undetermined. CDR1 is GTSNPN, CDR2 SVGIG, per germline (reference sequence). This CDR3 is 13 amino acids long. The ends were cut back, 4 bases at V and 0 bases at J, with 9 bases in the middle. CDR3 sequence (DNA): TGTGCCTGGATGAAGCGCATGAACACTGAAGCTTTCTTT. This encodes CAWMKRMNTEAFF.

This rearrangement joins TRBV7-9 to TRBJ1-4, with 7 bases aligning to TRBD1. This CDR3 region has 16 residues. The V gene's germline CDR1 is SEHNR and CDR2 FQNEAQ (reference sequence). Trimming took 0 bases from V and 1 from J; bases not matched to a gene: 2. This CDR3 reads CASSLAGQLTNEKLFF. As DNA, the CDR3 is TGTGCCAGCAGCTTAGCGGGACAGTTAACTAATGAAAAACTGTTTTTT.

In this sample, this clone turned up a few times. This chain uses TRBV5-6 with TRBJ1-1, with a tentative D call TRBD1 (5 bases). CDR1 and CDR2 (germline): SGHDT, YYEEEE. Trimming left V 2 bases short and J 10 bases short, with 15 bases between. There are 13 residues in the CDR3. The CDR3 nucleotides are TGTGCCAGCAGCTTTTCATGGGGCCTCGCAGCTTTCTTT. It yields the protein CASSFSWGLAAFF.

V is TRBV30 and J is TRBJ1-2; TRBD1 might be the D (6 bases). CDR1 is GTSNPN and CDR2 is SVGIG in the germline V gene (reference sequence). The CDR3 extends over 13 amino acids. The V end was cut by 0 bases, the J end by 4 bases, with 9 bases between. This CDR3 is CAWSVGGVYGYTF. CDR3 nucleotides: TGTGCCTGGAGTGTAGGGGGGGTCTATGGCTACACCTTC.

This sequence joins TRBV5-4 and TRBJ2-2; D is perhaps TRBD1 (6 bases). The germline V and J ends were trimmed by 3 bases and 4 bases, with 16 bases remaining between them. This CDR3 spans 16 amino acids. Germline V lookup: CDR1 SGHNT, CDR2 YYREEE (reference sequence). CDR3 in amino acids: CASSSSGGRPTGELFF. In DNA form, the CDR3 reads TGTGCCAGCAGCTCCTCTGGGGGCCGACCCACCGGGGAGCTGTTTTTT. Full variable domain (remainder filled in from reference TRBV5-4 and TRBJ2-2): ETGVTQSPTHLIKTRGQQVTLRCSSQSGHNTVSWYQQALGQGPQFIFQYYREEENGRGNFPPRFSGLQFPNYSSELNVNALELDDSALYLCASSSSGGRPTGELFFGEGSRLTVL.